This TCR beta chain was found in a study of T cells after posttransplantation cyclophosphamide. Study-level points and caveats: Donor-recipient repertoire similarity was low at 1-2 months, rising over year one. Skin or GI-infiltrating T cells shared few TRB sequences with blood.

Libraries were prepared by immunoSEQ multiplex PCR; TCRdb keeps only in-frame clonotypes and omits some of them. This sample carries about 12,000 clones, none of them present only once. For this clone: Its target is not known.

Material for sequencing was PBMCs. The clonotype originates from a woman aged 40 to 55 in good health, CMV-negative, and a related stem cell transplant donor.

CDR3 sequence: CASSLGYRGLNQPQHF. For the CDR3, the DNA is TGTGCCAGCAGCTTGGGTTACAGGGGCCTCAATCAGCCCCAGCATTTT. V usage is TRBV7-8 and J usage is TRBJ1-5; 7 bases align to TRBD1. This CDR3 region has 16 residues. CDR1 SGHVS and CDR2 FQNEAQ come from the germline V gene. Trimming at V came to 3 bases and at J to 3 bases, leaving 8 bases not matched to a gene.